Here is one TCR beta chain with its context. Trimming took 1 base from V and 7 from J, leaving 9 bases between them. The CDR3 contains 13 residues. CDR1 SGHRS and CDR2 YFSETQ come from the germline V gene. These data originate in a study of early T cells in non-severe SARS-CoV-2 infection. Unique molecular identifiers tagged individual cDNA molecules. MiXCR, run by TCRdb on the 5' RACE reads, gives a single entry per CDR3 protein. The sample holds more than 50,000 distinct CDR3 sequences, just under 15% seen once. Source: whole blood, taken at baseline. The V gene is TRBV5-1, the J gene TRBJ1-5; D gene unclear. This sequence was found in an adult who was a healthcare worker with PCR-confirmed SARS-CoV-2 infection or an uninfected control (not recorded which). CDR3 bases: TGCGCCAGCAGCTTGCTTGGGCGACAGCCCCAGCATTTT. Amino acid sequence: CASSLLGRQPQHF. Filled out from reference TRBV5-1 and TRBJ1-5, the complete variable domain reads KAGVTQTPRYLIKTRGQQVTLSCSPISGHRSVSWYQQTPGQGLQFLFEYFSETQRNKGNFPGRFSGRQFSNSRSEMNVSTLELGDSALYLCASSLLGRQPQHFGDGTRLSIL.